The 9 T cell receptor beta chains given below trace back to one sample, sequenced in a study of blood T cells in healthy people across ages. Alongside a J-beta primer mix, a sample-barcoded 5' primer served in a second PCR lasting roughly 7 to 12 cycles. From the 5' RACE reads, TCRdb called clonotypes with MiXCR, one entry per CDR3 protein. This sample yields about 1 million distinct CDR3 sequences, of which under 45% are seen a single time; 18% belongs to the top ten. The sample was blood. All receptors come from a woman aged 55-69 years in good health.

The chain links TRBV27 to TRBJ2-4, with 7 bases aligning to TRBD1. The CDR3 covers 16 residues. J was trimmed by 7 bases and V by 5 bases; bases with no gene match: 14. CDR1 is MNHEY and CDR2 is SMNVEV in the germline V gene (reference sequence). The CDR3 nucleotides read TGTGCCAGCAGTAATCGGGACAGCCCATGGGGGAACATTCAGTACTTC. It specifies CASSNRDSPWGNIQYF.

This clonotype was seen only a few times. The V gene is TRBV9, the J gene TRBJ2-1, with 11 bases aligning to TRBD2. This CDR3 is built from 16 residues. Per the germline V gene, CDR1 is SGDLS and CDR2 is YYNGEE. The trim removed 4 bases at V and 5 bases at J, leaving 8 bases unmatched. CDR3 in DNA: TGTGCCAGCAGCACTGGTAGCGGGAGGGTCCACAATGAGCAGTTCTTC. Translated, it gives CASSTGSGRVHNEQFF.

This clonotype was counted a few times. The chain combines TRBV28 with TRBJ1-2, with D perhaps matching TRBD1 (5 bases). Germline CDR1 and CDR2: MDHEN and SYDVKM. The CDR3 spans 13 residues. Trimming shortened V by 7 bases and J by 10 bases, and 19 bases separated the two germline ends. CDR3 amino acids: CASTLGGGPTYTF. The CDR3 nucleotides are TGTGCCAGCACCCTGGGGGGAGGTCCGACCTACACCTTC.

The chain links TRBV19 to TRBJ2-5; no clear D gene. This CDR3 has 15 amino acids. The germline gives CDR1 LNHDA, CDR2 SQIVND (reference sequence). V lost 3 bases and J 2 bases, leaving 13 bases between the germline ends. The CDR3 protein is CASSMGLESQETQYF. The CDR3 DNA reads TGTGCCAGTAGTATGGGTCTAGAATCTCAAGAGACCCAGTACTTC.

There are a few counts of this clonotype. The chain links TRBV11-1 to TRBJ2-2, with TRBD1 matching 7 bases. CDR1 and CDR2 (germline): SGHAT, FQDESV (reference sequence). The CDR3 is made up of 15 amino acids. V lost 5 bases, J lost 5 bases, and 8 bases stayed unmatched. CDR3 coding DNA: TGTGCCAGCAGCGCGACAGGGACGGGTACCGGGGAGCTGTTTTTT. Its protein is CASSATGTGTGELFF.

The gene calls are TRBV18 and TRBJ2-5, with TRBD2 as a possible D gene (5 bases). CDR3 length equals 15 residues. The germline V and J ends were trimmed by 4 bases and 2 bases, with 14 bases remaining between them. The germline CDR1 and CDR2 sequences are KGHSH and LQKENI. The CDR3: CASSLRTGKQETQYF. In nucleotides, the CDR3 is TGTGCCAGCTCACTACGGACGGGAAAACAAGAGACCCAGTACTTC.

This rearrangement joins TRBV5-1 to TRBJ2-3, with D hard to call. CDR3 length equals 14 residues. Trimming removed 4 bases at V and 5 bases at J, with 14 bases between. Per the germline V gene, CDR1 is SGHRS and CDR2 is YFSETQ. Written as DNA, the CDR3 is TGCGCCAGCAGCCCAGCTGGGTGGGGAGATACGCAGTATTTT. As protein: CASSPAGWGDTQYF.

J is TRBJ2-5 and V is TRBV7-9; tentative D call: TRBD2 (7 bases). The germline CDR1 and CDR2 sequences are SEHNR and FQNEAQ (reference sequence). The CDR3 consists of 14 residues. Trimming cost V 3 bases and J 4 bases, with 12 bases left between them. The CDR3 nucleotides read TGTGCCAGCAGCTTTACAGGGAGGGGAGAGACCCAGTACTTC. Translating it yields CASSFTGRGETQYF.

J is TRBJ2-7 and V is TRBV11-2, with 11 bases identical to TRBD2. The J call is uncertain, as TRBJ2-5 better fits the DNA end. The CDR3 contains 16 residues. Germline V CDR1 and CDR2: SGHAT, FQNNGV. CDR3 loop: CASSEVGTSGVETQYF. The CDR3 nucleotides read TGTGCCAGCAGCGAAGTCGGGACTAGCGGAGTGGAGACCCAGTACTTC.